This record covers a single TCR beta chain. The data are from a study of T cell responses to AZD1222 COVID-19 vaccine. Produced via immunoSEQ multiplex PCR; TCRdb's table is partial and in-frame only. The sample holds some 130,000 clones, 80% to 90% seen once. Germline loops: CDR1 SGHTA, CDR2 FQGTGA. The CDR3 is 15 residues long. V trimming: 3 bases; J trimming: 6 bases; junction bases outside the gene matches: 7. This sequence was found in an adult who received the AZD1222 COVID-19 vaccine. The starting material was peripheral blood, obtained 28 days after the second AZD1222 dose. The chain combines TRBV7-3 with TRBJ2-1, with TRBD2 matching 8 bases. CDR3 sequence: CASSLAGTSSNEQFF. In DNA form, the CDR3 reads TGTGCCAGCAGCTTGGCCGGGACTAGTTCCAATGAGCAGTTCTTC.